These 14 T cell receptor beta chains were all obtained from the same sample, sequenced in a study of T cell changes during pregnancy in multiple sclerosis. Produced via immunoSEQ multiplex PCR; TCRdb's table is partial and in-frame only. The sample gives 50,000 to 65,000 clones, about 94% of which show up once; around 3% is in the top ten. The sample in question was CD8+ T cells from peripheral blood mononuclear cells, obtained in the second trimester of pregnancy. These receptors originate from a female donor with multiple sclerosis, enrolled in a pregnancy study.

The gene calls are TRBV10-3 and TRBJ1-2; D call uncertain. Deletions cut 3 bases from V and 4 bases from J, with 12 bases between. This CDR3 region has 14 residues. Per germline, CDR1 ENHRY and CDR2 SYGVKD. The CDR3 bases are TGTGCCATCAGTGAAGATCTAGAACCCTATGGCTACACCTTC. As protein: CAISEDLEPYGYTF.

The genes are TRBV4-1 and TRBJ1-1; the D gene is possibly TRBD1 (5 bases). Trimming removed 0 bases from V and 0 bases from J, with 8 bases in between. The CDR3 runs to 15 residues. CDR1 and CDR2 from the germline V gene are MGHRA and YSYEKL. This CDR3 reads CASSQEGVLNTEAFF. CDR3 in DNA: TGCGCCAGCAGCCAAGAAGGGGTTCTGAACACTGAAGCTTTCTTT.

J is TRBJ1-1 and V is TRBV27, with 10 bases that match TRBD1. Germline CDR1 reads MNHEY; CDR2 reads SMNVEV (reference sequence). V lost 5 bases, J lost 8 bases, and 5 bases stayed unmatched. CDR3 length: 13 amino acids. The CDR3 DNA reads TGTGCCAGCAGTCCCGGGACAGGGGCGGAAGCTTTCTTT. Its translation: CASSPGTGAEAFF.

The V and J genes are TRBV7-9 and TRBJ2-1; a weak D match, TRBD1 (6 bases). Germline V gene data show CDR1 as SEHNR and CDR2 as FQNEAQ (reference sequence). Trimming pared 5 bases from V and 0 bases from J, leaving 23 bases between. The CDR3 sequence is 19 residues long. In nucleotides, the CDR3 is TGTGCCAGCAGCCCCCATGGGGTGGGGCAGGGGAGCTCCTACAATGAGCAGTTCTTC. Amino acids: CASSPHGVGQGSSYNEQFF.

The chain is built from TRBV7-9 and TRBJ1-1; D is ambiguous. The CDR3 covers 13 residues. Germline V CDR1 and CDR2: SEHNR, FQNEAQ (reference sequence). With 6 bases removed from V and 0 bases from J, the gap between germline ends came to 8 bases. CDR3: CASSDTMNTEAFF. The CDR3 DNA reads TGTGCCAGCAGTGACACCATGAACACTGAAGCTTTCTTT.

The gene calls are TRBV2 and TRBJ1-6; tentative D call: TRBD1 (5 bases). Germline V gene data show CDR1 as SNHLY and CDR2 as FYNNEI. This CDR3 is built from 15 residues. Trimming took off 3 bases at V and 5 bases at J, with 11 bases between the two ends. The CDR3 region is CASSDLKQDNSPLHF. DNA of the CDR3: TGTGCCAGCAGTGACCTCAAACAGGATAATTCACCCCTCCACTTT.

This clone was detected only once. The chain employs TRBV14 and TRBJ2-3; TRBD2 agrees at 9 bases. The junction had 3 bases not matched to a gene; V was cut back by 3 bases and J by 2 bases. Germline CDR1 and CDR2: SGHDN and FVKESK. This CDR3 is built from 15 residues. CDR3 protein: CASSHLAGSTDTQYF. The DNA for the CDR3 is TGTGCCAGCAGCCACCTAGCGGGGTCCACAGATACGCAGTATTTT. The full variable domain, completed using reference TRBV14 and TRBJ2-3, is EAGVTQFPSHSVIEKGQTVTLRCDPISGHDNLYWYRRVMGKEIKFLLHFVKESKQDESGMPNNRFLAERTGGTYSTLKVQPAELEDSGVYFCASSHLAGSTDTQYFGPGTRLTVL.

CDR3 sequence (DNA): TGTGCCAGCTCTCGGGAGCAGTACTTC. Translating gives CASSREQYF. This chain connects TRBV2 to TRBJ2-7; D is undetermined. Germline loops: CDR1 SNHLY, CDR2 FYNNEI. Trimming took 8 bases from V and 7 from J, leaving 6 bases between them. This CDR3 contains 9 residues.

By its share, this clone is medium-sized. The chain links TRBV6-4 to TRBJ2-2; D may be TRBD2 (6 bases). Between the trimmed V and J ends, which lost 0 bases and 1 base, there was a span of 6 bases. CDR1 MRHNA and CDR2 SNTAGT come from the germline V gene. There are 15 residues in the CDR3. In DNA, the CDR3 is TGTGCCAGCAGTGACTCTAGCGGGAACACCGGGGAGCTGTTTTTT. Its protein is CASSDSSGNTGELFF.

This clone has a single count. This rearrangement joins TRBV28 to TRBJ2-4, with 8 positions matching TRBD1. The V gene's germline CDR1 is MDHEN and CDR2 SYDVKM. The CDR3 spans 18 residues. V dropped 7 bases and J dropped 0; count of bases not matched to a gene: 14. The CDR3 spells CASTSPRTGILAKNIQYF. CDR3 in DNA: TGTGCCAGCACCTCGCCGCGGACAGGGATTCTAGCCAAAAACATTCAGTACTTC.

This chain uses TRBV19 with TRBJ1-2, with 7 bases fitting TRBD1. Germline V gene lookup returns CDR1 LNHDA and CDR2 SQIVND (reference sequence). Trimming cost V 6 bases and J 3 bases; bases outside gene matches: 7. The CDR3 has 14 residues. The CDR3 DNA follows: TGTGCCAGTAGGAGAACAGGGGCGGACTATGGCTACACCTTC. It specifies CASRRTGADYGYTF. The full variable domain, in which reference TRBV19 and TRBJ1-2 provide the parts outside the CDR3, is DGGITQSPKYLFRKEGQNVTLSCEQNLNHDAMYWYRQDPGQGLRLIYYSQIVNDFQKGDIAEGYSVSREKKESFPLTVTSAQKNPTAFYLCASRRTGADYGYTFGSGTRLTVV.

This chain uses TRBV29-1 with TRBJ2-3, with TRBD2 identical over 7 bases. The CDR3 spans 13 residues. V was clipped by 6 bases and J by 3 bases; unmatched bases: 6. Looked up from germline, CDR1 is SQVTM and CDR2 is ANQGSEA. CDR3 loop: CSVPSGATDTQYF. The DNA of the CDR3 is TGCAGCGTCCCTAGCGGAGCTACAGATACGCAGTATTTT.

This sequence joins TRBV5-4 and TRBJ2-7; possibly TRBD2 for D (5 bases). The CDR3 has 15 residues. V was shortened by 2 bases and J by 0 bases, with 12 bases between the two germline ends. CDR1 and CDR2 (germline): SGHNT, YYREEE (reference sequence). The CDR3 DNA reads TGTGCCAGCAGCTTCCGACGGACTGACTCCTACGAGCAGTACTTC. Protein product: CASSFRRTDSYEQYF.

This clone was seen once. The rearrangement uses TRBV2 and TRBJ2-1, with D possibly TRBD1 on 6 matching bases. The V and J ends lost 7 bases and 5 bases respectively, with 21 bases between them. Germline V lookup: CDR1 SNHLY, CDR2 FYNNEI. This CDR3 has 16 residues. This chain's CDR3 is CASTGGRGKLNNEQFF. CDR3 nucleotide sequence: TGTGCCAGCACTGGGGGCCGGGGTAAATTGAACAATGAGCAGTTCTTC.